The clone carrying this TCR beta chain is labeled as medium-sized (0.01 to 0.1%). Its antigen remains unidentified. This specimen belongs to a study of T cell repertoires in aging, cancer and after chemotherapy. Study-level results: No conclusions about immunological memory after chemotherapy can be drawn from the repertoire data.

Multiplex touch-down PCR with TRB-A/B primers amplified rearranged V-D-J TRB sequences. TCRdb analysed the multiplex PCR reads with MiXCR anew, one entry per CDR3 protein. The repertoire holds approximately 1,300 distinct CDR3 sequences, with around 20% as singletons. Peripheral blood genomic DNA, not sorted cells or RNA, was the template. Trimming took off 6 bases at V and 0 bases at J, with 15 bases between the two ends. From germline, CDR1 is SGHDT and CDR2 YYEEEE. The CDR3 covers 15 residues. The genes are TRBV5-6 and TRBJ1-2; tentative D call: TRBD1 (6 bases). The receptor was isolated from a human donor with a solid tumor. The specimen was blood. CDR3 nucleotide sequence: TGTGCCAGCACCGTGATACAGGGAGCTAACTATGGCTACACCTTC. Translating it yields CASTVIQGANYGYTF.